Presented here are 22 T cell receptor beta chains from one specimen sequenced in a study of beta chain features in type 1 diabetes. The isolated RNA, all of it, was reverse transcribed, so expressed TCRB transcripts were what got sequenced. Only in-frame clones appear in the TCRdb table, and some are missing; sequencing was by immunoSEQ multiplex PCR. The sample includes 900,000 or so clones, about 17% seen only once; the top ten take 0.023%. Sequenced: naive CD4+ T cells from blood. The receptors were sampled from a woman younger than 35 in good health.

The CDR3 reads CASSQHEFLSGNTIYF. As DNA, the CDR3 is TGTGCCAGCAGCCAACATGAATTCCTCTCTGGAAACACCATATATTTT. The chain recombines TRBV14 with TRBJ1-3; D uncertain. V was cut by 2 bases and J by 0 bases, with 11 bases left in between. The CDR3 totals 16 residues. CDR1 is SGHDN, CDR2 FVKESK, per germline.

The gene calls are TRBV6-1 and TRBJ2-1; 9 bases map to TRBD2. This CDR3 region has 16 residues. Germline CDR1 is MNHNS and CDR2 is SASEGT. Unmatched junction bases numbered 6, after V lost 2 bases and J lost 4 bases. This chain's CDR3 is CASSERLAGIYNEQFF. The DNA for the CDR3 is TGTGCCAGCAGTGAAAGGCTAGCGGGAATTTACAATGAGCAGTTCTTC.

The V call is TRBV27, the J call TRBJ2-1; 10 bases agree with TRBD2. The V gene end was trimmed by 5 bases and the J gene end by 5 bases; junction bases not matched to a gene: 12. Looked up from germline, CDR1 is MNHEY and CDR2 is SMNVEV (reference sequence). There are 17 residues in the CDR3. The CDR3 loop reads CASSPPSGRARHNEQFF. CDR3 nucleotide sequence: TGTGCCAGCAGTCCCCCCAGCGGGAGGGCCAGGCACAATGAGCAGTTCTTC.

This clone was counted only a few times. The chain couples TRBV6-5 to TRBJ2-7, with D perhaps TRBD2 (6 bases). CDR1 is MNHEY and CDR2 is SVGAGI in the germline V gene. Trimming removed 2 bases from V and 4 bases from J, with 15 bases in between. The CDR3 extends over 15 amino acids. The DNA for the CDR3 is TGTGCCAGCAGTTACACGCGCGGGAAAAGTTACGAGCAGTACTTC. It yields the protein CASSYTRGKSYEQYF.

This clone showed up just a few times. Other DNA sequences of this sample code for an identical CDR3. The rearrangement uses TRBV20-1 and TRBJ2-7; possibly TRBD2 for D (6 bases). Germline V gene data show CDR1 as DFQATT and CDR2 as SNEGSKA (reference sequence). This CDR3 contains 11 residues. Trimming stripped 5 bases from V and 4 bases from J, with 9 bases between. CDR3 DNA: TGCAGTGCTGGAGGGGCATACGAGCAGTACTTC. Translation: CSAGGAYEQYF.

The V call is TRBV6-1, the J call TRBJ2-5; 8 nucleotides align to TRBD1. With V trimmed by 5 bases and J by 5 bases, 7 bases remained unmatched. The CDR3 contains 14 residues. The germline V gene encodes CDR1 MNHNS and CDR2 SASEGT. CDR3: CASSTMTGVETQYF. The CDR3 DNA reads TGTGCCAGCAGTACTATGACAGGGGTCGAGACCCAGTACTTC.

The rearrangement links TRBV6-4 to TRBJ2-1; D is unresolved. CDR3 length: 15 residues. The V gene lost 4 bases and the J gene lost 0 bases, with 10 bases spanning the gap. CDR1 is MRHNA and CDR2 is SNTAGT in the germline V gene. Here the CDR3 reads CASSGWASSYNEQFF. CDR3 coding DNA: TGTGCCAGCAGTGGGTGGGCATCCTCCTACAATGAGCAGTTCTTC.

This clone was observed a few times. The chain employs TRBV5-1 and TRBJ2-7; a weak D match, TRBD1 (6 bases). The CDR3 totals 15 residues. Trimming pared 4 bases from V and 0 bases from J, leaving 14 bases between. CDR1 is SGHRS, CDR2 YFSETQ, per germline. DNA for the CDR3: TGCGCCAGCAGCACGACAGGAACCTACTCCTACGAGCAGTACTTC. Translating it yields CASSTTGTYSYEQYF.

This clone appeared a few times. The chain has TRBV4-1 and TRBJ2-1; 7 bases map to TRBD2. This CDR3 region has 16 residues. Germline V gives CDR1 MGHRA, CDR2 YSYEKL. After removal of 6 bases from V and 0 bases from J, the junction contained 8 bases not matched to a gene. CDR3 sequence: CASSQRLASSYNEQFF. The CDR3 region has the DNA TGCGCCAGCAGTCAACGACTAGCCAGCTCCTACAATGAGCAGTTCTTC.

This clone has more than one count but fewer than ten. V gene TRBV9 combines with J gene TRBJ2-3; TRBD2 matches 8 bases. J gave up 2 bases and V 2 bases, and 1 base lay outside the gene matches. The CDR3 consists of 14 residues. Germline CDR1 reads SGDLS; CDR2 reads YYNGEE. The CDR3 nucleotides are TGTGCCAGCAGCGTTAGCGGGGTCACAGATACGCAGTATTTT. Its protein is CASSVSGVTDTQYF.

CDR3 sequence: CSAVQGYGYTF. The CDR3 DNA is TGCAGTGCGGTTCAGGGCTATGGCTACACCTTC. This chain joins TRBV20-1 and TRBJ1-2; perhaps TRBD1 as D (5 bases). CDR1 and CDR2 from the germline V gene are DFQATT and SNEGSKA (reference sequence). The CDR3 loop spans 11 amino acids. The ends were cut back, 6 bases at V and 4 bases at J, with 9 bases in the middle.

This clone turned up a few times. The CDR3 here is CASSLLQGSGANVLTF. The CDR3 bases are TGTGCCAGCAGTTTATTACAGGGATCTGGGGCCAACGTCCTGACTTTC. This chain uses TRBV27 with TRBJ2-6, with D maybe TRBD1 (6 bases). In germline, CDR1 is MNHEY, CDR2 SMNVEV (reference sequence). V was shortened by 1 base and J by 1 base, with 8 bases between the two germline ends. The CDR3 loop spans 16 amino acids.

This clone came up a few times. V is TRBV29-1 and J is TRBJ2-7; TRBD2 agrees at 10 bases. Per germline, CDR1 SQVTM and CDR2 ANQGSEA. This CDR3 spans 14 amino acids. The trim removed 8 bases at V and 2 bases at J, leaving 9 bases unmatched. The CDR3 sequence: CSTRTSGTTYEQYF. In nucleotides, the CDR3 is TGCAGCACCCGGACTAGCGGAACTACCTACGAGCAGTACTTC.

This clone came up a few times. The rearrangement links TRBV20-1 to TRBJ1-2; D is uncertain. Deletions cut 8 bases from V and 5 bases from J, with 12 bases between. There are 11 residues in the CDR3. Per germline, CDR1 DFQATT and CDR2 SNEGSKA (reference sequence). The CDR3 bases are TGCAGTATTGTACAGACATATGGCTACACCTTC. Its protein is CSIVQTYGYTF.

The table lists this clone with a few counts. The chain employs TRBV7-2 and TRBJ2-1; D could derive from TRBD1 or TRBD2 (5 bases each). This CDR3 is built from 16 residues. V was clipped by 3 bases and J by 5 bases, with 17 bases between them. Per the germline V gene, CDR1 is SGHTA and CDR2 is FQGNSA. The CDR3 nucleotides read TGTGCCAGCAGCTTGGGGCCGGGACCAATAGACAATGAGCAGTTCTTC. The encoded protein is CASSLGPGPIDNEQFF.

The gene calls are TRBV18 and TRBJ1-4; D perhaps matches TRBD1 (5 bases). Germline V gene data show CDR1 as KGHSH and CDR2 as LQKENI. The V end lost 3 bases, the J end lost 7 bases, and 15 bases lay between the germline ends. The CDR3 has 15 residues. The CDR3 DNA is TGTGCCAGCTCACCCCCGGGACTGGGGGGTGAAAAACTGTTTTTT. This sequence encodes CASSPPGLGGEKLFF.

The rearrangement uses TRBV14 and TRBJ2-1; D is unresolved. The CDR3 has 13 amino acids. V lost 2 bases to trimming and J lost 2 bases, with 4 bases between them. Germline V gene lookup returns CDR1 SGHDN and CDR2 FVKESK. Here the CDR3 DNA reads TGTGCCAGCAGCCAAAGGACCTACAATGAGCAGTTCTTC. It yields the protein CASSQRTYNEQFF.

The CDR3 region is CSVSIRASGELFF. The CDR3 DNA follows: TGCAGCGTCTCTATAAGGGCATCCGGGGAGCTGTTTTTT. This chain links TRBV29-1 with TRBJ2-2; D is unclear. Trimming removed 6 bases at V and 6 bases at J, with 14 bases between. The germline gives CDR1 SQVTM, CDR2 ANQGSEA. The length of the CDR3 is 13 residues.

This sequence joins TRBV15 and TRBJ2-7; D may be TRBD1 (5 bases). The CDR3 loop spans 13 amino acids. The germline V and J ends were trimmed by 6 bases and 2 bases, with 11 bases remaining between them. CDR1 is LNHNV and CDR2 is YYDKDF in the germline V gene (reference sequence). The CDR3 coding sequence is TGTGCCACCAGACCAGGGTCAGCCTACGAGCAGTACTTC. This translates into CATRPGSAYEQYF.

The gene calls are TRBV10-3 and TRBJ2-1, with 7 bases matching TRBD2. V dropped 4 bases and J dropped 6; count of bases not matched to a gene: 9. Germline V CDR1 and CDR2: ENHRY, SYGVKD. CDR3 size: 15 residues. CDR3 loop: CAISGSGWRLNEQFF. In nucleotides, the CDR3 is TGTGCCATCAGTGGTAGCGGGTGGAGACTCAATGAGCAGTTCTTC.

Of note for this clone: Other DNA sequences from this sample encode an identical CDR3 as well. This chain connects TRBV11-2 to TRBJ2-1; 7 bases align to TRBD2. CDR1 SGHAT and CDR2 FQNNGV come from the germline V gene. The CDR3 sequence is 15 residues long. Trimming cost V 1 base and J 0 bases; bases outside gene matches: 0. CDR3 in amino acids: CASSLGGSSYNEQFF. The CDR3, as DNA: TGTGCCAGCAGCTTAGGCGGGAGCTCCTACAATGAGCAGTTCTTC.

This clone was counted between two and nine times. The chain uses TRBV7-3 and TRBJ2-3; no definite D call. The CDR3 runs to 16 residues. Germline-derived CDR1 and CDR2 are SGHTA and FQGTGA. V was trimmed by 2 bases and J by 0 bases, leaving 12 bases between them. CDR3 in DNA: TGTGCCAGCAGCTTATCAGGAACACTTAGCACAGATACGCAGTATTTT. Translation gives CASSLSGTLSTDTQYF.